The following is a T cell receptor beta chain sequence with its context. Its cognate antigen has yet to be identified. It has no much larger one-base neighbor in the sample; base qualities were not kept. This entry comes from a study of blood T cells in healthy people across ages (dated by TCRdb to between 2015 and 2017). In the study overall: Template switching captured roughly one uniquely barcoded TCR beta cDNA molecule per two T cells in model experiments. Donors of different ages were randomly distributed across sequencing lanes to avoid experimental bias. Using the same blood draw, the study looked at two additional independent replicas of 1 million unique cDNA reads for two donors, one aged 18 to 30 and the other aged 80 or older. The donors were divided into four age groups: young (average 16 years), middle-aged (approximately 39), aged (about 56) and long-lived (about 80). Age-related changes in TCR beta repertoire diversity were measured in the study by deep sequencing normalized with unique cDNA molecular identifiers. On the study overall, not on this receptor specifically: The percentage of naive T cells measured by flow cytometry correlated strongly with observed TCR beta diversity. Conclusive comparison of naive and antigen-experienced compartments was prevented by the profiling of bulk unsorted PBMCs. The long-lived group showed more naive CD4+ T cells, fewer expanded clones and increased TCR diversity than the aged group, suggesting age selection. As age increased, observed TCR beta diversity per million T cells dropped in a roughly linear way, and a significant reduction was already evident by age 40. The CMV infection status of donors was not known, potentially confounding age-related changes in expanded clonotypes. Estimates of total diversity based on one million sequenced T cells were considered lower bounds and underestimates.

Receptor libraries were prepared by 5' RACE. The instrument was an Illumina HiSeq 2500. A second PCR of about 7 to 12 cycles was run with a J-beta primer mix and a sample-barcoded 5' primer. Each TCR beta cDNA molecule received a unique molecular identifier from a template-switch 5' adaptor carrying 12 random nucleotides. Each sample yielded at least 2.5 million CDR3-containing paired-end reads. First-strand cDNA synthesis was performed from all RNA using the Mint cDNA synthesis kit, with priming by a TRBC-specific oligonucleotide. After uracil-DNA glycosylase treatment, a first 18-cycle PCR used universal primers M1SS and BC2_uni_R on all cDNA. As for how the authors treated the data: Normalization of each sample was performed by random selection of 1 million high-quality reads, each carrying a distinct molecular identifier. Instead of being binned into consensus sequences, reads with shared molecular identifiers were discarded. MiTCR, with a Q25 quality threshold and the strictest error-elimination algorithm, was used for CDR3 identification, clonotype clustering and error correction. A nonparametric unseen species model with Euler transformation was used to estimate lower-bound total TCR beta diversity. Using fastp at Q25 and MiXCR, TCRdb reprocessed the public reads and kept productive beta chains. Each record represents a unique CDR3 protein, reported with the most common genes and DNA among its rows. The V and J calls and clone size are TCRdb's, not the authors'. The sample table lists approximately 850,000 distinct CDR3 sequences, 58% of them with a count of one. Approximately 21% of the sample comes from the top ten.

CDR1 SGHTA and CDR2 FQGNSA are derived from the germline V gene. There are 14 amino acids in the CDR3, from cysteine to phenylalanine inclusive. The only DNA kept is the CDR3, 42 bases in frame from the first base. Donors were a few dozen systemically healthy Caucasian individuals from Russia aged 6 to 90 years. Each donor gave 8 to 10 milliliters of peripheral blood, drawn into EDTA-treated Vacutainer tubes. Ficoll-Paque density-gradient centrifugation was used to isolate PBMCs, with at least 7 million obtained per sample. Trizol reagent was used to extract total RNA from PBMCs, with at least 5 micrograms per sample. The percentages of naive CD45RAhigh/CD27high T cells were determined by flow cytometry on a PBMC aliquot from every donor.

Source material: blood. The sequence derives from a man aged 30 to 39 in good health. The rearrangement joined TRBV7-2 to TRBJ2-4, with TRBD2 as a weak D call on 5 bases. The end of the DNA aligns better with TRBJ2-7, so the J call may be wrong. CDR3 reads: CASSHGGTHYEQYF. The DNA sequence is given as TGTGCCAGCAGCCACGGAGGAACGCACTACGAGCAGTACTTC.